Below, 18 T cell receptor beta chains from the same sample are listed, as sequenced in a study of CD8+ T cells in alopecia areata. Sequencing relied on a cDNA template that was reverse transcribed from extracted RNA. TCRdb keeps only in-frame clones here, not all; method: immunoSEQ multiplex PCR. This sample has roughly 150,000 clones, with 40% to 65% found just once. The source was CD8+ T cells sorted from blood, collected at week 0. The receptors were gathered from a human donor with alopecia areata.

This clone was detected only a few times. The chain uses TRBV25-1 and TRBJ2-1; the D gene could be TRBD1 or TRBD2 (5 bases each). Trimming cost V 1 base and J 9 bases, with 7 bases left between them. This CDR3 has 12 residues. Germline lookup yields CDR1 MGHDK and CDR2 SYGVNS. As DNA, the CDR3 is TGTGCCAGCAGTGAATCGGGGCGTGAGCAGTTCTTC. Translating it yields CASSESGREQFF. Together with reference TRBV25-1 and TRBJ2-1, the CDR3 gives the full variable domain: EADIYQTPRYLVIGTGKKITLECSQTMGHDKMYWYQQDPGMELHLIHYSYGVNSTEKGDLSSESTVSRIRTEHFPLTLESARPSHTSQYLCASSESGREQFFGPGTRLTVL.

V usage is TRBV30 and J usage is TRBJ1-2; 7 nucleotides line up with TRBD1. The V gene end was trimmed by 3 bases and the J gene end by 6 bases; junction bases not matched to a gene: 1. The CDR3 is 11 residues long. Germline V gene lookup returns CDR1 GTSNPN and CDR2 SVGIG (reference sequence). CDR3 sequence reads: CAWSQGDGYTF. The DNA of the CDR3 is TGTGCCTGGAGCCAGGGGGATGGCTACACCTTC.

Comments on this clone: This sample also contains other DNA sequences that code for the same CDR3. This sequence joins TRBV29-1 and TRBJ1-1; D gene uncertain. The CDR3 consists of 12 residues. Trimming removed 6 bases from V and 1 base from J, with 9 bases in between. Germline V CDR1 and CDR2: SQVTM, ANQGSEA. CDR3 sequence: CSVPTGNTEAFF. The DNA of the CDR3 is TGCAGCGTGCCCACGGGGAACACTGAAGCTTTCTTT.

The genes are TRBV29-1 and TRBJ1-2; possibly TRBD1 for D (6 bases). CDR3 size: 11 residues. Germline values: CDR1 SQVTM, CDR2 ANQGSEA. V dropped 6 bases and J dropped 8 bases, with 13 bases sitting between them. The CDR3 sequence is CSVPGGAGYTF. CDR3 nucleotides: TGCAGCGTCCCCGGGGGGGCCGGCTACACCTTC.

This chain uses TRBV5-1 with TRBJ1-1, with 7 bases that match TRBD1. The ends lost 1 base at V and 4 bases at J; junction bases unmatched: 4. The CDR3 totals 14 residues. Germline-derived CDR1 and CDR2 are SGHRS and YFSETQ. CDR3 in amino acids: CASSLTGDGTEAFF. CDR3 in DNA: TGCGCCAGCAGCTTGACAGGGGACGGCACTGAAGCTTTCTTT. The full variable domain, completed using reference TRBV5-1 and TRBJ1-1, is KAGVTQTPRYLIKTRGQQVTLSCSPISGHRSVSWYQQTPGQGLQFLFEYFSETQRNKGNFPGRFSGRQFSNSRSEMNVSTLELGDSALYLCASSLTGDGTEAFFGQGTRLTVV.

This CDR3 is CASRSSTGSYEQYF. The CDR3, as DNA: TGTGCCAGCAGATCGTCGACAGGGTCATACGAGCAGTACTTC. This sequence joins TRBV5-6 and TRBJ2-7; 7 bases align to TRBD1. Germline CDR1 reads SGHDT; CDR2 reads YYEEEE. The trim removed 5 bases at V and 4 bases at J, leaving 9 bases unmatched. This CDR3 has 14 residues.

The chain joins TRBV4-1 to TRBJ1-2; D is possibly TRBD1 (5 bases). Trimming removed 4 bases from V and 5 bases from J, with 14 bases in between. The CDR3 spans 14 residues. Germline CDR1 is MGHRA and CDR2 is YSYEKL. The CDR3 loop is CASSPKSGEYGYTF. The CDR3 nucleotides are TGCGCCAGCAGCCCAAAGTCGGGGGAGTATGGCTACACCTTC.

The chain employs TRBV4-3 and TRBJ2-5; a possible D gene is TRBD2 (6 bases). Germline CDR1 and CDR2: LGHNA and YSLEER. Trimming pared 1 base from V and 0 bases from J, leaving 9 bases between. The CDR3 is made up of 15 amino acids. DNA for the CDR3: TGCGCCAGCAGCCAAGGGAGGGGAAACCAAGAGACCCAGTACTTC. Encoded protein: CASSQGRGNQETQYF.

The chain has TRBV27 and TRBJ1-6; D gene ambiguous. The germline gives CDR1 MNHEY, CDR2 SMNVEV (reference sequence). This CDR3 spans 13 amino acids. Between the trimmed V and J ends, which lost 1 base and 7 bases, there was a span of 5 bases. CDR3 sequence reads: CASSLYPNSPLHF. CDR3 coding DNA: TGTGCCAGCAGTTTATATCCGAATTCACCCCTCCACTTT.

The genes are TRBV29-1 and TRBJ1-2; D is possibly TRBD1 (6 bases). Germline CDR1 SQVTM, CDR2 ANQGSEA. The V and J ends lost 3 bases and 2 bases respectively, with 16 bases between them. CDR3 size: 15 residues. The CDR3 sequence: CSVEDSLLKNYGYTF. The CDR3 DNA reads TGCAGCGTTGAGGACAGCCTGCTCAAGAACTATGGCTACACCTTC.

The V and J genes are TRBV29-1 and TRBJ2-1, with 9 bases that match TRBD2. This CDR3 comprises 14 residues. CDR1 is SQVTM, CDR2 ANQGSEA, per germline. Trimming removed 2 bases from V and 9 bases from J; junction bases left unmatched: 8. The DNA of the CDR3 is TGCAGCGTTGAACTGGCTAGCGGGGTTAGTGAGCAGTTCTTC. Its protein is CSVELASGVSEQFF.

This chain connects TRBV4-3 to TRBJ2-3; no clear D. CDR3 length: 12 amino acids. CDR1 and CDR2 from the germline V gene are LGHNA and YSLEER. Trimming cost V 0 bases and J 11 bases, with 9 bases left between them. Here the CDR3 reads CASSQDRVGQYF. In DNA, the CDR3 is TGCGCCAGCAGCCAAGATCGAGTCGGGCAGTATTTT.

The chain carries TRBV7-8 and TRBJ1-1; weak D call: TRBD1 (5 bases). With 5 bases removed from V and 8 bases from J, the gap between germline ends came to 18 bases. The CDR3 is 14 residues long. The V gene's germline CDR1 is SGHVS and CDR2 FQNEAQ. Written as DNA, the CDR3 is TGTGCCAGCAGCCGCACGACAGCTGATTGGGAAGCTTTCTTT. Protein product: CASSRTTADWEAFF.

The V gene is TRBV27, the J gene TRBJ2-7; D call uncertain. Germline V gives CDR1 MNHEY, CDR2 SMNVEV (reference sequence). V gave up 4 bases and J gave up 5 bases, with 9 bases separating them. The length of the CDR3 is 12 residues. In DNA, the CDR3 is TGTGCCAGCAGTTCAGGAAAGAACGAGCAGTACTTC. Its protein product is CASSSGKNEQYF.

With respect to this clone: This sample also contains other DNA sequences that code for the same CDR3. The gene calls are TRBV29-1 and TRBJ2-3; D may match TRBD1 or TRBD2 (5 bases each). The germline CDR1 and CDR2 sequences are SQVTM and ANQGSEA. Trimming took off 3 bases at V and 3 bases at J, with 13 bases between the two ends. The CDR3 contains 14 residues. The CDR3 nucleotides are TGCAGCGTTGAGGGGGTAGGGGCGACAGATACGCAGTATTTT. Translating it yields CSVEGVGATDTQYF.

Of note for this clone: Distinct nucleotide sequences in the sample also encode this CDR3. The chain recombines TRBV13 with TRBJ1-1; D is uncertain. Per the germline V gene, CDR1 is PRHDT and CDR2 is FYEKMQ (reference sequence). The CDR3 runs to 14 residues. Trimming shortened V by 3 bases and J by 1 base, and 9 bases separated the two germline ends. The DNA of the CDR3 is TGTGCCAGCAGCTTCGTCGGCGAGAACACTGAAGCTTTCTTT. Its translation is CASSFVGENTEAFF.

This clone was recorded a few times. This chain connects TRBV6-6 to TRBJ2-7, with D perhaps TRBD1 (5 bases). Germline CDR1 reads MNHNY; CDR2 reads SVGAGI (reference sequence). Trimming cost V 6 bases and J 2 bases, with 8 bases left between them. The length of the CDR3 is 12 residues. CDR3 in amino acids: CASSLGAYEQYF. The DNA of the CDR3 is TGTGCCAGCAGCTTAGGGGCCTACGAGCAGTACTTC.

This clone has only one observation. The J gene is TRBJ1-6, the V gene TRBV30; 9 positions agree with TRBD1. The CDR3 is 14 amino acids. V dropped 5 bases and J dropped 2; count of bases not matched to a gene: 1. Germline V gives CDR1 GTSNPN, CDR2 SVGIG (reference sequence). The CDR3 DNA reads TGTGCCTGGGGACAGGGGACCTATAATTCACCCCTCCACTTT. It yields the protein CAWGQGTYNSPLHF.